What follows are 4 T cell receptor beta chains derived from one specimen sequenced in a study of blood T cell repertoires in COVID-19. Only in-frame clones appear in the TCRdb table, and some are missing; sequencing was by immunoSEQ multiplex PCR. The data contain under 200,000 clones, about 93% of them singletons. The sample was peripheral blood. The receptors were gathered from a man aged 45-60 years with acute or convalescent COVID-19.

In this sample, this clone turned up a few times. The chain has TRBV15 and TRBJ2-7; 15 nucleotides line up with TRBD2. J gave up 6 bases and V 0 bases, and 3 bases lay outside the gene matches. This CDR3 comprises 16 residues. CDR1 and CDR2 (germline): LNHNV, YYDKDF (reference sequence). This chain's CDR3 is CATSREGLAGGSEQYF. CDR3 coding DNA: TGTGCCACCAGCAGAGAGGGACTAGCGGGAGGTTCCGAGCAGTACTTC.

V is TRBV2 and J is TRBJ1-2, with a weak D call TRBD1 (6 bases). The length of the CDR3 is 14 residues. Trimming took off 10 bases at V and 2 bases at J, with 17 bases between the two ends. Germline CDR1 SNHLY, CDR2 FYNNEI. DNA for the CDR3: TGTGCCACTCCCAGGTCGGACAGAAACTATGGCTACACCTTC. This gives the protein CATPRSDRNYGYTF.

DNA for the CDR3: TGTGCCAGCAGCCCGGGCGGAGGACAGGGAAGCTATGGCTACACCTTC. Amino acid sequence: CASSPGGGQGSYGYTF. The J gene is TRBJ1-2, the V gene TRBV7-2; 8 nucleotides align to TRBD1. Germline V CDR1 and CDR2: SGHTA, FQGNSA. Unmatched junction bases numbered 12, after V lost 5 bases and J lost 4 bases. This CDR3 region has 16 residues.

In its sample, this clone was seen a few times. This CDR3 is CASSEQAGTGELFF. The CDR3 region has the DNA TGCGCCAGCAGCGAACAAGCGGGCACCGGGGAGCTGTTTTTT. This chain connects TRBV5-1 to TRBJ2-2; D might be TRBD2 (6 bases). This CDR3 contains 14 residues. Germline values: CDR1 SGHRS, CDR2 YFSETQ. Trimming pared 4 bases from V and 4 bases from J, leaving 11 bases between.